This is a list of T cell receptor beta chains from one sample in a study of T cell repertoires in cytomegalovirus infection. A single record per CDR3 protein comes from TCRdb applying MiXCR to the reads. The table lists about 47,000 distinct CDR3 sequences, nearly 20% of them singletons. Which antigens these TCRs recognize remains unknown. This specimen was CD8+ T cells from cultured PBMCs, taken from culture after CMV antigen stimulation. All receptors come from a human donor in good health (CMV status not recorded). Some clones in this sample may be carry-over from other donors' samples. The CDR3 runs from the conserved cysteine through the conserved F or W. The D gene is left open where the match is weak. The size of a clone is reported for some rows only, either as once, few or many, or as a class for expanded clones.

many	TRBV27	TRBJ2-1	16	TRBD2	CASSIRLAGVYNEQFF	TGTGCCAGCAGTATACGACTAGCGGGGGTGTACAATGAGCAGTTCTTC
NA	TRBV7-9	TRBJ2-3	15	NA	CASSLAVASTDTQYF	TGTGCCAGCAGCCTCGCCGTCGCTAGCACAGATACGCAGTATTTT
many	TRBV6-1	TRBJ1-5	14	NA	CASRDGYSNQPQHF	TGTGCCAGCAGGGACGGCTATAGCAATCAGCCCCAGCATTTT
once	TRBV13	TRBJ2-2	15	NA	CASSWRDFLTGELFF	TGCGCCAGCAGCTGGCGGGACTTTCTCACCGGGGAGCTGTTTTTT
NA	TRBV9	TRBJ1-1	16	TRBD1	CASSARRTGTNTEAFF	TGTGCCAGCAGCGCCCGTCGGACAGGGACGAACACTGAAGCTTTCTTT
many	TRBV11-2	TRBJ2-2	14	NA	CASSFDGGTGELFF	TGTGCCAGCAGCTTTGATGGAGGGACCGGGGAGCTGTTTTTT
few	TRBV4-3	TRBJ2-1	17	NA	CASSRDPGPSSYNEQFF	TGCGCCAGCAGCCGTGATCCGGGACCGAGCTCCTACAATGAGCAGTTCTTC
NA	TRBV30	TRBJ2-1	12	NA	CAHGHPYNEQFF	TGTGCCCATGGACACCCCTACAATGAGCAGTTCTTC
many	TRBV9	TRBJ2-3	15	NA	CASSPRLGSTDTQYF	TGTGCCAGCAGCCCCAGGTTGGGAAGCACAGATACGCAGTATTTT
once	TRBV7-2	TRBJ1-2	16	NA	CASSFPYLREGSGYTF	TGTGCCAGCAGCTTCCCCTACCTGAGGGAGGGCTCTGGCTACACCTTC
few	TRBV14	TRBJ2-1	13	NA	CASSQENLNEQFF	TGTGCCAGCAGCCAAGAGAACCTCAATGAGCAGTTCTTC
NA	TRBV29-1	TRBJ2-1	16	TRBD1	CSVEDAMGQALNEQFF	TGCAGCGTTGAAGATGCTATGGGACAGGCCCTCAATGAGCAGTTCTTC
many	TRBV4-1	TRBJ2-7	16	NA	CASSQPLDKSSYEQYF	TGCGCCAGCAGCCAGCCCCTGGACAAATCCTCCTACGAGCAGTACTTC
NA	TRBV20-1	TRBJ2-7	14	TRBD1	CSARDRDRGHEQYF	TGCAGTGCTAGAGACCGGGACAGGGGTCACGAGCAGTACTTC
medium-sized	TRBV7-8	TRBJ1-1	13	NA	CASSPEMNTEAFF	TGTGCCAGCAGCCCCGAGATGAACACTGAAGCTTTCTTT
NA	TRBV4-3	TRBJ1-1	15	NA	CASSQDRVSDTEAFF	TGCGCCAGCAGCCAAGATCGGGTCAGCGATACTGAAGCTTTCTTT
many	TRBV12-3/TRBV12-4	TRBJ2-7	15	NA	CASSPHGAGGDEQYF	TGTGCCAGCAGCCCACATGGGGCCGGAGGAGACGAGCAGTACTTC
NA	TRBV5-1	TRBJ2-2	15	TRBD1	CASSYRGQDTGELFF	TGCGCCAGTTCTTACAGGGGGCAGGACACCGGGGAGCTGTTTTTT
NA	TRBV27	TRBJ2-1	15	TRBD2	CASSFGASGTNEQFF	TGTGCCAGCAGTTTTGGAGCTAGCGGGACCAATGAGCAGTTCTTC
NA	TRBV9	TRBJ1-1	16	NA	CASSVALNGSYTEAFF	TGTGCCAGCAGCGTAGCCCTCAACGGATCTTACACTGAAGCTTTCTTT
NA	TRBV11-2	TRBJ2-3	12	NA	CASSQWRGTQYF	TGTGCCAGCAGCCAGTGGCGTGGTACGCAGTATTTT
many	TRBV27	TRBJ1-1	13	NA	CASSPLGNTEAFF	TGTGCCAGCAGTCCTCTGGGGAACACTGAAGCTTTCTTT
few	TRBV5-4	TRBJ2-3	16	NA	CASRLRREIGTDTQYF	TGTGCCAGCAGGCTACGTAGAGAAATCGGCACAGATACGCAGTATTTT
many	TRBV7-6	TRBJ2-1	16	TRBD2	CASSLRSQRGFNEQFF	TGTGCCAGCAGCTTAAGGTCCCAGCGGGGGTTCAATGAGCAGTTCTTC
many	TRBV6-1	TRBJ1-5	15	NA	CASSEYDISNQPQHF	TGTGCCAGCAGTGAATACGATATTAGCAATCAGCCCCAGCATTTT
NA	TRBV14	TRBJ2-3	18	TRBD2	CASSQDIASGGITDTQYF	TGTGCCAGCAGCCAAGATATTGCAAGCGGGGGTATCACAGATACGCAGTATTTT
NA	TRBV13	TRBJ2-7	14	NA	CASSLRTNTYEQYF	TGTGCCAGCAGCTTAAGGACTAATACCTACGAGCAGTACTTC
many	TRBV7-2	TRBJ2-7	15	TRBD2	CASSEAGTSGYEQYF	TGTGCCAGCAGCGAGGCCGGGACTAGCGGATACGAGCAGTACTTC
NA	TRBV11-1	TRBJ1-2	16	NA	CASSLEGAGANYGYTF	TGTGCCAGCAGCTTAGAAGGGGCCGGAGCTAACTATGGCTACACCTTC
few	TRBV11-2	TRBJ2-1	18	TRBD2	CASSLPRGTSGSYNEQFF	TGTGCCAGCAGCTTACCCCGGGGGACTAGCGGCTCCTACAATGAGCAGTTCTTC
NA	TRBV7-6	TRBJ1-1	13	NA	CASSSTGNTEAFF	TGTGCCAGCAGCTCCACAGGGAACACTGAAGCTTTCTTT
many	TRBV5-5	TRBJ2-1	17	NA	CASSLVVSSTSYNEQFF	TGTGCCAGCAGCTTGGTTGTCAGTTCTACTTCCTACAATGAGCAGTTCTTC
many	TRBV7-9	TRBJ1-2	14	NA	CASSGSTVLHGYTF	TGTGCCAGCAGCGGTTCGACAGTTCTGCATGGCTACACCTTC
NA	TRBV20-1	TRBJ2-5	18	TRBD2	CSAPDGLAGEYPQETQYF	TGCAGTGCTCCAGATGGACTAGCGGGGGAATATCCCCAGGAGACCCAGTACTTC
many	TRBV28	TRBJ2-3	14	NA	CASSLTRGTDTQYF	TGTGCCAGCAGTTTGACAAGGGGCACAGATACGCAGTATTTT
many	TRBV12-3/TRBV12-4	TRBJ1-2	16	NA	CASSQPFELRNYGYTF	TGTGCCAGCAGTCAACCATTTGAGCTGCGAAACTATGGCTACACCTTC
NA	TRBV30	TRBJ2-4	14	NA	CAWNIRGGKNIQYF	TGTGCCTGGAACATTAGGGGTGGCAAAAACATTCAGTACTTC
NA	TRBV4-3	TRBJ2-7	14	TRBD2	CASSQSGGDYEQYF	TGCGCCAGCAGCCAATCTGGGGGGGACTACGAGCAGTACTTC
NA	TRBV6-5	TRBJ2-7	15	NA	CASSYGGGYAYEQYF	TGTGCCAGCAGTTACGGAGGGGGTTATGCCTACGAGCAGTACTTC
few	TRBV10-3	TRBJ1-1	16	TRBD1	CAISSAGGRPITEAFF	TGTGCCATCAGCTCCGCAGGGGGCCGTCCGATCACTGAAGCTTTCTTT
NA	TRBV6-5	TRBJ1-5	20	NA	CASSYSIPPGRDLSNQPQHF	TGTGCCAGCAGTTACTCGATCCCTCCCGGGAGGGACTTAAGCAATCAGCCCCAGCATTTT
few	TRBV11-2	TRBJ1-4	15	NA	CASSGTEGVREKLFF	TGTGCCAGCAGCGGGACGGAGGGGGTACGCGAAAAACTGTTTTTT
many	TRBV12-3/TRBV12-4	TRBJ1-5	15	NA	CASSFSPRSNQPQHF	TGTGCCAGCAGTTTTTCCCCCAGGAGCAATCAGCCCCAGCATTTT
few	TRBV14	TRBJ2-2	15	NA	CASSPWDQNTGELFF	TGTGCCAGCAGCCCGTGGGACCAAAACACCGGGGAGCTGTTTTTT
few	TRBV6-5	TRBJ1-2	15	TRBD1	CASSQLTGVDYGYTF	TGTGCCAGCAGCCAACTTACAGGGGTGGACTATGGCTACACCTTC
many	TRBV6-5	TRBJ2-1	16	TRBD2	CASSSSGGAEYNEQFF	TGTGCCAGCAGTTCCAGCGGGGGGGCGGAATACAATGAGCAGTTCTTC
many	TRBV4-3	TRBJ2-5	14	NA	CASSRLAFQETQYF	TGCGCCAGCAGCCGATTAGCCTTTCAAGAGACCCAGTACTTC
NA	TRBV7-9	TRBJ2-2	15	NA	CASLVTGANTGELFF	TGTGCCAGCCTCGTCACGGGAGCGAACACCGGGGAGCTGTTTTTT
few	TRBV30	TRBJ2-1	15	TRBD2	CAWSGYSGSFNEQFF	TGTGCCTGGAGTGGCTATAGCGGGAGCTTCAATGAGCAGTTCTTC
many	TRBV5-6	TRBJ2-1	12	NA	CASSTWDNEQFF	TGTGCCAGCAGCACCTGGGACAATGAGCAGTTCTTC
NA	TRBV20-1	TRBJ1-5	14	NA	CSAEFEGSNQPQHF	TGCAGTGCTGAATTTGAAGGGAGCAATCAGCCCCAGCATTTT